These 9 T cell receptor beta chains were all obtained from the same sample, sequenced in a study of cytomegalovirus exposure and HLA in healthy donors. Use of 60 Vbeta and 13 Jbeta primers characterized the PCR. Clones were read by immunoSEQ multiplex PCR, and TCRdb kept only the in-frame ones, dropping some. The repertoire has some 40,000 clones, 74% of them found once; the top ten carry 6.3%. Source material: PBMCs. The source is a man aged 30-40 years in good health and CMV-seronegative.

The J gene is TRBJ2-7, the V gene TRBV15; possible D gene TRBD2, 6 bases. V lost 3 bases and J lost 1, with 16 bases in between. Germline-derived CDR1 and CDR2 are LNHNV and YYDKDF (reference sequence). CDR3 length: 16 amino acids. This CDR3 reads CATSSFTSRVSYEQYF. The CDR3 nucleotides read TGTGCCACCAGCAGTTTCACTAGCAGAGTTTCCTACGAGCAGTACTTC.

V gene TRBV5-1 combines with J gene TRBJ2-3; weak D call: TRBD2 (6 bases). CDR3 length: 17 amino acids. CDR1 and CDR2 (germline): SGHRS, YFSETQ. Deletions cut 4 bases from V and 0 bases from J, with 18 bases between. The CDR3 spells CASSGSGPGLSTDTQYF. In DNA, the CDR3 is TGCGCCAGCAGCGGAAGCGGGCCAGGCCTTAGCACAGATACGCAGTATTTT.

This chain connects TRBV5-1 to TRBJ2-7; perhaps TRBD2 as D (6 bases). CDR3 length: 14 residues. Germline values: CDR1 SGHRS, CDR2 YFSETQ. Trimming took off 4 bases at V and 2 bases at J, with 13 bases between the two ends. The CDR3 DNA follows: TGCGCCAGCAGCGGGACTGGATTTACCTACGAGCAGTACTTC. Encoded protein: CASSGTGFTYEQYF.

The sample holds one count of this clone. V gene TRBV11-2 combines with J gene TRBJ2-1; the match to TRBD2 covers 9 bases. In germline, CDR1 is SGHAT, CDR2 FQNNGV. With V trimmed by 5 bases and J by 5 bases, 7 bases remained unmatched. This CDR3 comprises 15 residues. CDR3 sequence (DNA): TGTGCCAGCAGCGGTAGCGGGAGAATCAACAATGAGCAGTTCTTC. It specifies CASSGSGRINNEQFF.

The chain is built from TRBV7-6 and TRBJ2-5; a possible D gene is TRBD2 (7 bases). Germline V CDR1 and CDR2: SGHVS, FNYEAQ. Between the trimmed V and J ends, which lost 2 bases and 4 bases, there was a span of 14 bases. The CDR3 consists of 15 residues. The DNA of the CDR3 is TGTGCCAGCAGCTTAATGGGGGGGGCAGGAGAGACCCAGTACTTC. This sequence encodes CASSLMGGAGETQYF.

The count of this clone is one. This chain links TRBV6-1 with TRBJ2-5; D gene unclear. Germline assignment: CDR1 MNHNS and CDR2 SASEGT. The CDR3 runs 11 residues. V gave up 6 bases and J gave up 9 bases, with 11 bases separating them. CDR3 in DNA: TGTGCCAGCAGCTCTACCACGGCCCAGTACTTC. This sequence encodes CASSSTTAQYF.

This clone came up a few times. The chain is built from TRBV7-9 and TRBJ2-1, with D possibly matching TRBD2 (6 bases). CDR3 length: 15 amino acids. Deletions cut 0 bases from V and 7 bases from J, with 13 bases between. In germline, CDR1 is SEHNR, CDR2 FQNEAQ (reference sequence). The CDR3 DNA sequence: TGTGCCAGCAGCTTAGCTCCGGGACTCTTGAATGAGCAGTTCTTC. This codes for CASSLAPGLLNEQFF.

The chain has TRBV4-1 and TRBJ2-7; TRBD1 might be the D (6 bases). The V end was cut by 2 bases, the J end by 5 bases, with 13 bases between. This CDR3 has 14 residues. Germline CDR1 and CDR2: MGHRA and YSYEKL. CDR3 amino acids: CASSQPGHADEQYF. CDR3 DNA sequence: TGCGCCAGCAGCCAACCGGGACACGCAGACGAGCAGTACTTC.

CDR3 in amino acids: CAMTAGLSYEQYF. The CDR3 coding sequence is TGTGCCATGACAGCGGGACTCTCCTACGAGCAGTACTTC. This chain connects TRBV10-3 to TRBJ2-7, with 7 positions matching TRBD2. The CDR3 sequence is 13 residues long. Germline CDR1 reads ENHRY; CDR2 reads SYGVKD. J lost 0 bases, V lost 9 bases, and 5 bases had no gene match.